Given below is one TCR beta chain in context. Its antigen is not identified. The data belong to a study of shared clonotypes between healthy human individuals. Profiled with immunoSEQ multiplex PCR; TCRdb holds only in-frame clones, not every one. Here the sample spans approximately 600,000 clones, approximately 95% being singletons. The germline CDR1 and CDR2 sequences are MNHEY and SVGAGI. The CDR3 runs 12 residues. The V end was cut by 5 bases, the J end by 4 bases, with 6 bases between. Terminally differentiated effector memory CD45RA+ cells were excluded from the naive CD8 cells, which were CD45RO-negative and positively selected for CCR7. Study conclusions and caveats: It was anticipated that sequencing depth would influence how many clonotypes donors shared. Exclusively blood specimens were collected; tissue repertoires likely differ.

The chain couples TRBV6-5 to TRBJ2-1, with D uncertain. This receptor was obtained from a woman aged 25 to 39 in good health. The sequencing input was naive CD8+ T cells sorted from blood. The CDR3 DNA is TGTGCCAGCAGTGCCGATTACAATGAGCAGTTCTTC. Translating it yields CASSADYNEQFF.